A selection of T cell receptor beta chains follows, all from one sample in a study of cytomegalovirus exposure and HLA in healthy donors. Clones were read by immunoSEQ multiplex PCR, and TCRdb kept only the in-frame ones, dropping some. This sample has about 130,000 clones, with under 20% found just once. The specimen was PBMCs. These receptors were collected from a female donor in good health and CMV-seropositive. Each CDR3 is given with its conserved first and last residue. Fields, in order: D gene, CDR3 length, J gene, V gene, clone size, CDR3 protein, CDR3 DNA. A D gene is named only where the DNA matches it firmly. Expanded clones get a size class; other rows say once, few or many, or leave the size out.

. | 11 | TRBJ1-1 | TRBV5-1 | . | CASSFGPEAFF | TGCGCCAGCAGCTTTGGCCCTGAAGCTTTCTTT
. | 11 | TRBJ2-5 | TRBV29-1 | . | CSVVWRETQYF | TGCAGCGTTGTTTGGAGGGAGACCCAGTACTTC
. | 12 | TRBJ1-2 | TRBV28 | . | CASSLFAAGYTF | TGTGCCAGCAGTTTATTTGCGGCTGGCTACACCTTC
TRBD1 | 14 | TRBJ1-5 | TRBV19 | . | CASSMGQRNQPQHF | TGTGCCAGTAGTATGGGACAGCGCAATCAGCCCCAGCATTTT
TRBD2 | 14 | TRBJ2-5 | TRBV5-1 | few | CASSIGLVEETQYF | TGCGCCAGCAGCATTGGACTAGTTGAAGAGACCCAGTACTTC
TRBD1 | 14 | TRBJ2-1 | TRBV29-1 | . | CSVGGRLAYNEQFF | TGCAGCGTAGGGGGCAGGCTGGCCTACAATGAGCAGTTCTTC
. | 13 | TRBJ2-7 | TRBV5-1 | many | CASSLAMTYEQYF | TGCGCCAGCAGCTTGGCTATGACCTACGAGCAGTACTTC
TRBD1 | 16 | TRBJ2-2 | TRBV27 | few | CASSSLRQGYTGELFF | TGTGCCAGCAGTTCCCTCCGACAGGGTTACACCGGGGAGCTGTTTTTT
TRBD2 | 14 | TRBJ2-7 | TRBV29-1 | few | CSVELAAGSYEQYF | TGCAGCGTTGAGCTAGCGGCAGGCTCCTACGAGCAGTACTTC
. | 11 | TRBJ2-1 | TRBV20-1 | . | CSARDGNEQFF | TGCAGTGCTAGAGACGGCAATGAGCAGTTCTTC
. | 13 | TRBJ1-4 | TRBV30 | . | CAWSVTGAEKLFF | TGTGCCTGGAGTGTAACTGGGGCAGAAAAACTGTTTTTT
TRBD2 | 17 | TRBJ2-2 | TRBV5-4 | . | CASSEEASGLNTGELFF | TGTGCCAGCAGCGAAGAGGCTAGCGGCCTGAACACCGGGGAGCTGTTTTTT
TRBD1 | 14 | TRBJ2-7 | TRBV5-1 | few | CASSPGTGLEEQYF | TGCGCCAGCAGCCCAGGGACAGGGTTGGAAGAGCAGTACTTC
TRBD1 | 15 | TRBJ1-1 | TRBV5-4 | few | CASSHPTGGNTEAFF | TGTGCCAGCAGCCATCCGACAGGGGGGAACACTGAAGCTTTCTTT
TRBD2 | 15 | TRBJ2-3 | TRBV10-1 | . | CASTMGLLSTDTQYF | TGCGCCAGCACTATGGGACTACTTAGCACAGATACGCAGTATTTT
. | 13 | TRBJ2-1 | TRBV19 | . | CASSLGNYNEQFF | TGTGCCAGTAGCCTGGGCAACTACAATGAGCAGTTCTTC
TRBD2 | 18 | TRBJ2-7 | TRBV7-9 | . | CASSPNLGLAGVGHEQYF | TGTGCCAGCAGCCCCAACTTGGGACTAGCGGGAGTGGGCCACGAGCAGTACTTC
. | 16 | TRBJ2-5 | TRBV30 | few | CAWDSGGVLAGETQYF | TGTGCCTGGGACTCCGGAGGAGTTTTAGCTGGGGAGACCCAGTACTTC